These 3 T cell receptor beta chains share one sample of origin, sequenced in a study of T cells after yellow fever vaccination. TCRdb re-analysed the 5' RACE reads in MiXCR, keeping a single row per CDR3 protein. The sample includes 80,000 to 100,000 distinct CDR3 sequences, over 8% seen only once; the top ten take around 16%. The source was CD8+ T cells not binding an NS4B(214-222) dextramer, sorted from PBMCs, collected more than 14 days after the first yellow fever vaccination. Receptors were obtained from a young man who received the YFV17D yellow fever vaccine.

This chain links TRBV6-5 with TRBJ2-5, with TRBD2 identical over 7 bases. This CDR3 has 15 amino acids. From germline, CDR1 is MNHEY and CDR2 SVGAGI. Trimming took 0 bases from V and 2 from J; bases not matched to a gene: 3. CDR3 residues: CASSYSQRGQETQYF. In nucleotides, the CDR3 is TGTGCCAGCAGTTACTCTCAGCGGGGACAAGAGACCCAGTACTTC.

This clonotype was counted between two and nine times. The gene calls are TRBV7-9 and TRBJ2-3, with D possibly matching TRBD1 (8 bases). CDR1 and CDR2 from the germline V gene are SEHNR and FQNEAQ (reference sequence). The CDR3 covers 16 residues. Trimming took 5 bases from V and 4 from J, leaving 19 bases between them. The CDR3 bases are TGTGCCAGCAGCCCAGGCGGACAGGGAGGGCCAGATACGCAGTATTTT. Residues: CASSPGGQGGPDTQYF.

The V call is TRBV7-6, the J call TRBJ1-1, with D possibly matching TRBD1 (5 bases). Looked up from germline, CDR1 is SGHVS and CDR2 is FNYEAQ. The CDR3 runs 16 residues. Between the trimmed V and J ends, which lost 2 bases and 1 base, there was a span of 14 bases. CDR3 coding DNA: TGTGCCAGCAGCTTAATAGAGGGACGGACGAACACTGAAGCTTTCTTT. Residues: CASSLIEGRTNTEAFF.